The 9 T cell receptor beta chains below come from one sample, sequenced in a study of early stage breast cancer tumors. Sequencing was performed with immunoSEQ multiplex PCR; in TCRdb, only in-frame clones are kept and a portion is missing. Of 50,000 to 65,000 clones listed, 75% to 95% are singletons. The sample consisted of blood. The receptor source for this set is a person aged 65-85 years with breast cancer.

J is TRBJ2-1 and V is TRBV5-1; 9 bases agree with TRBD1. The CDR3 has 16 amino acids. The J segment lost 8 bases and the V segment lost 4 bases, leaving 13 bases of the junction unmatched. Per the germline V gene, CDR1 is SGHRS and CDR2 is YFSETQ. This CDR3 is CASSPYTGGASYEQFF. In DNA form, the CDR3 reads TGCGCCAGCAGCCCTTACACAGGGGGCGCGAGCTATGAGCAGTTCTTC.

This chain connects TRBV6-5 to TRBJ2-5, with 9 bases matching TRBD1. With 5 bases clipped from V and 5 bases from J, the junction kept 3 bases outside the gene matches. This CDR3 region has 13 residues. Germline CDR1 MNHEY, CDR2 SVGAGI. As DNA, the CDR3 is TGTGCCAGCAGTGGGACAGGGTGGGAGACCCAGTACTTC. Residues: CASSGTGWETQYF.

The V gene is TRBV7-9, the J gene TRBJ2-7; tentatively, D is TRBD1 (6 bases). The CDR3 spans 14 residues. Trimming stripped 5 bases from V and 2 bases from J, with 13 bases between. The germline gives CDR1 SEHNR, CDR2 FQNEAQ (reference sequence). The CDR3 DNA sequence: TGTGCCAGCAGCAGACTTGGGGGCCCCTACGAGCAGTACTTC. Translated, it gives CASSRLGGPYEQYF.

This rearrangement joins TRBV4-1 to TRBJ2-3; 9 bases are a match to TRBD2. The V gene's germline CDR1 is MGHRA and CDR2 YSYEKL. This CDR3 contains 17 residues. V lost 4 bases and J lost 3; bases outside the gene matches: 11. CDR3 sequence: CASSPGRGGGATDTQYF. CDR3 nucleotide sequence: TGCGCCAGCAGCCCGGGTAGGGGCGGGGGGGCGACAGATACGCAGTATTTT.

The gene calls are TRBV28 and TRBJ2-3, with TRBD2 matching over 9 bases. The ends lost 6 bases at V and 5 bases at J; junction bases unmatched: 15. The germline V gene has CDR1 MDHEN and CDR2 SYDVKM. This CDR3 comprises 17 residues. CDR3 amino acids: CASSLGVLSGGGDTQYF. CDR3 bases: TGTGCCAGCAGCCTAGGGGTCCTTAGCGGGGGAGGAGATACGCAGTATTTT. Together with reference TRBV28 and TRBJ2-3, the CDR3 gives the full variable domain: DVKVTQSSRYLVKRTGEKVFLECVQDMDHENMFWYRQDPGLGLRLIYFSYDVKMKEKGDIPEGYSVSREKKERFSLILESASTNQTSMYLCASSLGVLSGGGDTQYFGPGTRLTVL.

This chain joins TRBV5-1 and TRBJ2-1; 8 bases are a match to TRBD1. The CDR3 runs to 15 residues. V dropped 0 bases and J dropped 6; count of bases not matched to a gene: 5. CDR1 is SGHRS and CDR2 is YFSETQ in the germline V gene. Written as DNA, the CDR3 is TGCGCCAGCAGCTTGGGACAGGGGAGGTTCAATGAGCAGTTCTTC. It yields the protein CASSLGQGRFNEQFF.

The V and J genes are TRBV5-4 and TRBJ1-1, with 9 positions matching TRBD1. The CDR3 runs to 14 residues. The V and J ends lost 3 bases and 3 bases, in that order; junction bases with no gene match: 3. Germline loops: CDR1 SGHNT, CDR2 YYREEE (reference sequence). CDR3 sequence (DNA): TGTGCCAGCAGCTCGACAGGGGGAGACACTGAAGCTTTCTTT. Amino acid sequence: CASSSTGGDTEAFF.

The gene calls are TRBV4-3 and TRBJ1-2, with D possibly TRBD1 on 5 matching bases. Germline V lookup: CDR1 LGHNA, CDR2 YSLEER. V was cut by 0 bases and J by 8 bases, with 13 bases left in between. The CDR3 covers 14 residues. CDR3 loop: CASSQDDSWLGYTF. CDR3 DNA: TGCGCCAGCAGCCAAGATGACAGCTGGCTCGGCTACACCTTC.

This rearrangement joins TRBV4-1 to TRBJ2-1; 10 positions match TRBD2. Germline V lookup: CDR1 MGHRA, CDR2 YSYEKL. The CDR3 has 15 residues. Trimming cost V 6 bases and J 7 bases; bases outside gene matches: 9. The CDR3 bases are TGCGCCAGCAGTTCCGCGGGACTAGCGCATAATGAGCAGTTCTTC. The encoded protein is CASSSAGLAHNEQFF.